In this sample, the clone carrying this T cell receptor (beta chain) turned up a few times. Its antigen is currently unknown. The CDR3 extends over 12 amino acids. The germline CDR1 and CDR2 sequences are LNHNV and YYDKDF (reference sequence). Trimming took 4 bases from V and 1 from J, leaving 4 bases between them. The entry originates in a study of T-cell memory formation after mild COVID-19. Study-wide points: CD4+ contracting clones were found mainly in CM and EM, and CD8+ ones in EMRA. Cross-reactive memory seemingly joined, as some responding clones were found in pre-infection memory. Contracting clones from day 15 to 85 had balanced CD4/CD8; later expanders favoured CD4+.

TCRdb re-derived calls from the 5' RACE reads in MiXCR, one entry per CDR3 protein. The repertoire holds over 350,000 distinct CDR3 sequences, with approximately 24% as singletons. The source material was PBMCs or a T cell subset sorted from them (not recorded which). The rearrangement joins TRBV15 to TRBJ1-1; D unresolved. This sequence was found in an adult woman who had mild COVID-19 (a few samples of this study predate the infection). Cell type and time point are not known. CDR3 sequence: CATSIPNTEAFF. The CDR3 region has the DNA TGTGCCACCAGCATTCCGAACACTGAAGCTTTCTTT.